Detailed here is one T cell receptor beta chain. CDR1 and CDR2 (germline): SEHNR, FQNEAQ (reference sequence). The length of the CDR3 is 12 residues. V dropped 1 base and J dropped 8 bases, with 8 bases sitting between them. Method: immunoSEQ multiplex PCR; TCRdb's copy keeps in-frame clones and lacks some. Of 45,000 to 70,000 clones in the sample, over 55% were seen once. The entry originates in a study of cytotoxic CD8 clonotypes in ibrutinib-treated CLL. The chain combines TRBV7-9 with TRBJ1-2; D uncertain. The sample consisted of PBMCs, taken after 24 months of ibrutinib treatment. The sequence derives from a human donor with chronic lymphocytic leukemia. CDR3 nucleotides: TGTGCCAGCAGCTTAGAATGGGGAGGCTACACCTTC. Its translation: CASSLEWGGYTF.